A selection of T cell receptor beta chains follows, all from one sample in a study of blood T cells in healthy people across ages. Each CDR3 protein is one row after TCRdb ran MiXCR on the 5' RACE reads. The data show around 690,000 distinct CDR3 sequences, around three fifths seen once. Sample: blood. These receptors were obtained from a man in his sixties in good health. CDR3s include the opening cysteine and the closing phenylalanine or tryptophan. Fields, in order: J gene, V gene, CDR3 protein.

>TRBJ2-7|TRBV20-1
CSASRESYEQYF
>TRBJ2-3|TRBV4-2
CASSQGLAGVSRGDTQYF
>TRBJ2-7|TRBV13
CASSPGQGTFYEQYF
>TRBJ2-5|TRBV7-9
CASSYGTGAGETQYF
>TRBJ2-1|TRBV7-9
CASSPIEGVEQFF
>TRBJ2-5|TRBV3-1
CASSPGGRGRETQYF
>-|TRBV20-1
CSAIGLADEQYF
>TRBJ2-3|TRBV18
CASSPPYGDTQYF
>TRBJ2-1|TRBV28
CASSSGGEKTQFF
>TRBJ1-2|TRBV10-3
CAISDGGYYGYTF
>TRBJ1-1|TRBV12-3/TRBV12-4
CTSSFSGANTEAFF
>TRBJ1-2|TRBV10-3
CAISEGGTNYGYTF
>TRBJ2-3|TRBV5-1
CASSLVQGSTDTQYF
>TRBJ2-3|TRBV4-1
CASSQGRGNTDTQYF
>TRBJ2-5|TRBV10-2
CASGRQGSRETQYF
>TRBJ2-1|TRBV2
CASSWASGGPTEQFF
>TRBJ2-3|TRBV6-2/TRBV6-3
CASSYRTSSSPDTQYF
>TRBJ2-7|TRBV6-1
CASSPGQSYEQYF
>TRBJ2-1|TRBV24-1
CATSDPTVGLNEQFF
>TRBJ2-3|TRBV9
CASSVSSGGNTDTQYF
>TRBJ2-4|TRBV20-1
CSAGRSDRAGNIQYF
>TRBJ1-1|TRBV5-1
CASSTADRENTEAFF
>TRBJ1-6|TRBV3-1
CASSQVSGHWGVSPLHF
>TRBJ2-1|TRBV6-5
CASSYSPGAGYNEQFF
>TRBJ2-1|TRBV27
CASRDRGSLNEQFF
>TRBJ2-5|TRBV5-1
CASSFGTIATQYF
>TRBJ2-1|TRBV7-9
CASSLAHGTIQQFF
>TRBJ2-1|TRBV4-2
CASSRSSGRWNEQFF